This TCR beta chain was captured by sequencing in a study of blood T cell repertoires in COVID-19. Background on the study: From the United States, Italy and Spain came samples of acute and convalescent COVID-19. The cDNA or gDNA used as material had been derived from T cells, B-cell-depleted T cells, or PBMCs.

The germline V and J ends were trimmed by 2 bases and 6 bases, with 12 bases remaining between them. This CDR3 has 14 amino acids. Germline V gene sequence: CDR1 SGHRS, CDR2 YFSETQ. Per the original data handling: Nucleated cell counts were estimated from reference gene primer amplification. TCRdb's copy holds only in-frame clones and misses some; the assay was immunoSEQ multiplex PCR. V, J and clone size reflect that table, while D and trimming were determined from the DNA. There are around 170,000 clones in the sample; roughly 90% occur only once, and 20% to 30% lies in the top ten. This chain joins TRBV5-1 and TRBJ1-5; D unresolved. The sequencing sample was made of peripheral blood. The source of this sequence is a man in his sixties with acute or convalescent COVID-19. CDR3 sequence: CASSLDREGQPQHF. The DNA of the CDR3 is TGCGCCAGCAGCTTAGATAGGGAGGGTCAGCCCCAGCATTTT.